Listed below are T cell receptor beta chains from one sample, sequenced in a study of T cells in Graves' hyperthyroidism and ophthalmopathy. TCRdb called the multiplex PCR reads again in MiXCR, with one record for every CDR3 protein. The sample holds about 210,000 distinct CDR3 sequences, approximately 17% seen once. Input material: blood. Source of these receptors: a man aged 45-65 years with Graves' hyperthyroidism. The CDR3 runs from the conserved cysteine through the conserved F or W. The D gene is left open where the match is weak.

.,TRBJ1-6,TRBV7-2,CASSLRQNNSPLHF
TRBD1,TRBJ2-7,TRBV18,CASSPRGQISNEQYF
TRBD2,TRBJ2-1,TRBV12-3/TRBV12-4,CASSFQAGMNEQFF
.,TRBJ2-7,TRBV7-9,CASSAERTPLNYEQYF
.,TRBJ1-5,TRBV18,CASSPNGSNQPQHF
.,TRBJ1-6,TRBV30,CAWLDRKNNSPLHF
.,TRBJ2-2,TRBV28,CASSSPFRGGPHGTGELFF
.,TRBJ2-3,TRBV7-2,CASSFKGLLDTQYF
.,TRBJ2-5,TRBV11-1,CASSPDSTPLGETQYF
.,TRBJ2-1,TRBV7-9,CASSLWSSINNEQFF
TRBD1,TRBJ1-2,TRBV30,CAWGRDRPYGYTF
.,TRBJ2-5,TRBV5-1,CASSLVGNQETQYF
TRBD2,TRBJ2-1,TRBV20-1,CSAGRAGAGNEQFF
.,TRBJ2-3,TRBV7-2,CASSNRASTDTQYF
.,TRBJ2-1,TRBV10-2,CAISQALHSYNEQFF
TRBD1,TRBJ2-5,TRBV4-1,CASSPRGTGRETQYF
.,TRBJ2-5,TRBV18,CASSPAGAPETQYF
TRBD2,TRBJ2-2,TRBV7-2,CASRPTSGRGNTGELFF
.,TRBJ2-7,TRBV7-9,CANSQAGHEQYF
TRBD1,TRBJ2-7,TRBV5-1,CASSAQGDEQYF
.,TRBJ2-5,TRBV20-1,CSASGSGETQYF
TRBD1,TRBJ1-5,TRBV7-2,CASSLTTGGIGQPQHF
TRBD1,TRBJ1-1,TRBV28,CASIPDREYTEAFF
TRBD2,TRBJ2-7,TRBV4-2,CASSQDGPGGPASEQYF
TRBD1,TRBJ1-1,TRBV6-1,CASTATGGFTEAFF
.,TRBJ1-1,TRBV6-5,CASSKPLRTENTEAFF
TRBD1,TRBJ1-6,TRBV9,CASSLGTGNSPLHF